What follows are 24 T cell receptor beta chains derived from one specimen sequenced in a study of control samples from healthy donors and cancer patients. The table came from immunoSEQ multiplex PCR; TCRdb's copy has only in-frame clones and leaves some out. The repertoire holds 110,000 to 150,000 clones, 85% to 95% seen once, with roughly 13% in the top ten. The sequenced material came from blood. The receptors come from a man aged 40-55 years in good health.

This rearrangement joins TRBV18 to TRBJ1-2, with D maybe TRBD1 (6 bases). Trimming pared 3 bases from V and 0 bases from J, leaving 8 bases between. Germline values: CDR1 KGHSH, CDR2 LQKENI. This CDR3 has 14 residues. Here the CDR3 DNA reads TGTGCCAGCTCACCCGACAGGTCTAACTATGGCTACACCTTC. Its protein is CASSPDRSNYGYTF. Full variable domain (rest looked up from reference TRBV18 and TRBJ1-2): NAGVMQNPRHLVRRRGQEARLRCSPMKGHSHVYWYRQLPEEGLKFMVYLQKENIIDESGMPKERFSAEFPKEGPSILRIQQVVRGDSAAYFCASSPDRSNYGYTFGSGTRLTVV.

V gene TRBV3-1 (or the pseudogene TRBV3-2) combines with J gene TRBJ2-2, with TRBD2 matching 8 bases. The CDR3 covers 17 residues. The trim removed 2 bases at V and 7 bases at J, leaving 12 bases unmatched. Germline CDR1 is LGHDT and CDR2 is YNNKEL (reference sequence). This CDR3 is CASSQLGEREKVGELFF. In DNA form, the CDR3 reads TGTGCCAGCAGCCAATTAGGAGAGCGGGAGAAGGTCGGGGAGCTGTTTTTT.

In this sample, this clone turned up once. The CDR3 DNA reads TGTGCCAGCAGCTTAGACAGGGGAAGGGAGACCCAGTACTTC. This gives the protein CASSLDRGRETQYF. This rearrangement joins TRBV11-3 to TRBJ2-5; TRBD1 is a possible D gene (6 bases). Germline V gives CDR1 SGHNT, CDR2 YENEEA. V lost 0 bases and J 5 bases, leaving 10 bases between the germline ends. This CDR3 is built from 14 residues.

This chain links TRBV13 with TRBJ2-5, with D possibly being TRBD1 (5 bases). Deletions cut 5 bases from V and 4 bases from J, with 11 bases between. Per germline, CDR1 PRHDT and CDR2 FYEKMQ (reference sequence). The CDR3 is 13 residues long. This chain's CDR3 is CASSARVGETQYF. The CDR3 bases are TGTGCCAGCAGCGCCAGGGTCGGAGAGACCCAGTACTTC.

The chain uses TRBV28 and TRBJ1-6; D unresolved. CDR1 and CDR2 from the germline V gene are MDHEN and SYDVKM. This CDR3 is 14 amino acids long. In DNA form, the CDR3 reads TGTGCTATTCGGGCGGGGAATACTAATTCACCCCTCCACTTT. It translates to CAIRAGNTNSPLHF.

This clone was detected once. The chain employs TRBV12-5 and TRBJ1-3; a weak D match, TRBD1 (5 bases). V lost 6 bases to trimming and J lost 7 bases, with 10 bases between them. Germline values: CDR1 LGHNT, CDR2 FRNRAP. CDR3 length: 12 residues. CDR3 in amino acids: CASGRGENTIYF. The CDR3 DNA sequence: TGTGCTAGTGGGCGAGGGGAGAACACCATATATTTT.

The chain is built from TRBV11-2 and TRBJ1-2, with D tentatively TRBD1 (6 bases). With 3 bases removed from V and 6 bases from J, the gap between germline ends came to 11 bases. Germline CDR1 reads SGHAT; CDR2 reads FQNNGV. The CDR3 loop spans 13 amino acids. DNA of the CDR3: TGTGCCAGCAGCTTTTATGGGGGGCATGGCTACACCTTC. This translates into CASSFYGGHGYTF.

The V gene is TRBV4-1, the J gene TRBJ1-3; D is unresolved. The CDR3 sequence is 13 residues long. CDR1 is MGHRA, CDR2 YSYEKL, per germline. V lost 2 bases and J lost 2, with 4 bases in between. This CDR3 reads CASSQITGNTIYF. The CDR3 nucleotides are TGCGCCAGCAGCCAAATAACTGGAAACACCATATATTTT.

The chain carries TRBV7-2 and TRBJ2-7; D may be TRBD1 or TRBD2 (6 bases each). V gave up 1 base and J gave up 3 bases, with 10 bases separating them. CDR1 is SGHTA, CDR2 FQGNSA, per germline. The CDR3 consists of 14 residues. For the CDR3, the DNA is TGTGCCAGCAGCTTAGATGGGGGGCGCTACGAGCAGTACTTC. It specifies CASSLDGGRYEQYF.

The chain joins TRBV27 to TRBJ1-5; D remains unclear. Per the germline V gene, CDR1 is MNHEY and CDR2 is SMNVEV (reference sequence). The CDR3 length is 11 residues. The ends were cut back, 4 bases at V and 5 bases at J, with 3 bases in the middle. CDR3: CASSSYQPQHF. CDR3 coding DNA: TGTGCCAGCAGTTCCTATCAGCCCCAGCATTTT.

The J gene is TRBJ1-6, the V gene TRBV28; D remains unclear. V gave up 7 bases and J gave up 10 bases, with 14 bases separating them. Per the germline V gene, CDR1 is MDHEN and CDR2 is SYDVKM. The CDR3 has 13 residues. Written as DNA, the CDR3 is TGTGCCAGCAACGACTACATGGCCTCACCCCTCCACTTT. As protein: CASNDYMASPLHF.

This chain joins TRBV15 and TRBJ1-6; D is unresolved. V was shortened by 11 bases and J by 0 bases, with 11 bases between the two germline ends. The CDR3 runs to 14 residues. CDR1 and CDR2 (germline): LNHNV, YYDKDF (reference sequence). CDR3 in DNA: TGTGCCTCCTCCGAGAGCTCCTATAATTCACCCCTCCACTTT. Translated, it gives CASSESSYNSPLHF.

This chain joins TRBV6-6 and TRBJ2-1; 14 positions match TRBD2. The germline gives CDR1 MNHNY, CDR2 SVGAGI (reference sequence). The trim removed 6 bases at V and 7 bases at J, leaving 8 bases unmatched. CDR3 length: 16 residues. CDR3 nucleotide sequence: TGTGCCAGCAGAAAACCGGGACTAGCGGGAGTAAATGAGCAGTTCTTC. Protein sequence: CASRKPGLAGVNEQFF.

CDR3 sequence: CATSRGDSPQHF. For the CDR3, the DNA is TGTGCCACCAGCAGAGGCGACAGTCCCCAGCATTTT. The chain uses TRBV15 and TRBJ1-5; D perhaps matches TRBD1 (5 bases). The CDR3 has 12 residues. Per germline, CDR1 LNHNV and CDR2 YYDKDF (reference sequence). V lost 1 base, J lost 10 bases, and 8 bases lay in between. Based on the CDR3 plus reference TRBV15 and TRBJ1-5, the full variable domain is DAMVIQNPRYQVTQFGKPVTLSCSQTLNHNVMYWYQQKSSQAPKLLFHYYDKDFNNEADTPDNFQSRRPNTSFCFLDIRSPGLGDTAMYLCATSRGDSPQHFGDGTRLSIL.

The chain employs TRBV6-1 and TRBJ1-5; D uncertain. V shed 1 base and J shed 7 bases, with 5 bases lying between them. The CDR3 loop spans 12 amino acids. CDR1 and CDR2 (germline): MNHNS, SASEGT. The CDR3 is CASSEGVQPQHF. CDR3 nucleotides: TGTGCCAGCAGTGAAGGGGTCCAGCCCCAGCATTTT.

The rearrangement uses TRBV24-1 and TRBJ2-1, with TRBD1 matching 12 bases. The CDR3 runs 16 residues. V trimming: 5 bases; J trimming: 8 bases; junction bases outside the gene matches: 9. The germline gives CDR1 KGHDR, CDR2 SFDVKD. The chain's CDR3 is CATSVGDRGRYDEQFF. The CDR3 DNA is TGTGCCACCAGTGTGGGGGACAGGGGGCGTTATGATGAGCAGTTCTTC.

This rearrangement joins TRBV6-5 to TRBJ2-2, with 9 bases identical to TRBD1. This CDR3 is 14 amino acids long. The V gene's germline CDR1 is MNHEY and CDR2 SVGAGI. V shed 8 bases, J shed 2 bases, and the junction held 3 bases outside the gene matches. CDR3 coding DNA: TGTGCCAGCTGGACAGGGGCCAACACCGGGGAGCTGTTTTTT. This sequence encodes CASWTGANTGELFF.

This clone has a handful of counts. V is TRBV30 and J is TRBJ2-7; TRBD1 aligns across 8 bases. V shed 3 bases and J 0 bases; nucleotides not matched to a gene: 4. CDR3 size: 14 residues. Germline assignment: CDR1 GTSNPN and CDR2 SVGIG (reference sequence). The CDR3 DNA reads as TGTGCCTGGAGCTGGGACAGGAGCTCCTACGAGCAGTACTTC. This codes for CAWSWDRSSYEQYF.

As regards this clone: Mismatch with germline at one junction end may stem from a read error. The rearrangement joins TRBV3-1 (or the pseudogene TRBV3-2) to TRBJ1-5, with unresolved D. This CDR3 contains 13 residues. Germline V lookup: CDR1 LGHDT, CDR2 YNNKEL (reference sequence). CDR3 sequence: CGSSQGLDQPQHF. The CDR3 region has the DNA TGTGGCAGCAGCCAAGGTCTAGATCAGCCCCAGCATTTT.

The chain links TRBV29-1 to TRBJ1-1; no reliable D call. The V end lost 4 bases, the J end lost 3 bases, and 18 bases lay between the germline ends. The CDR3 loop spans 15 amino acids. Germline V gene lookup returns CDR1 SQVTM and CDR2 ANQGSEA. CDR3 in DNA: TGCAGCGTTGCCGTTGTAGGTCGGATGGACACTGAAGCTTTCTTT. This codes for CSVAVVGRMDTEAFF.

The V call is TRBV6-2 or TRBV6-3, the J call TRBJ1-3; 8 nucleotides line up with TRBD1. The junction had 6 bases not matched to a gene; V was cut back by 2 bases and J by 3 bases. CDR1 and CDR2 from the germline V gene are MNHEY and SVGEGT. CDR3 length: 16 amino acids. The CDR3 reads CASSYAGQVNGNTIYF. In DNA, the CDR3 is TGTGCCAGCAGTTACGCGGGACAGGTCAATGGAAACACCATATATTTT.

The rearrangement uses TRBV7-3 and TRBJ1-5; no firm D call. Trimming removed 0 bases at V and 9 bases at J, with 9 bases between. CDR3 length equals 13 residues. The germline V gene encodes CDR1 SGHTA and CDR2 FQGTGA. Written as DNA, the CDR3 is TGTGCCAGCAGCTTAACCCGGACTCGGCCCCAGCATTTT. Its protein is CASSLTRTRPQHF. The variable domain in full, with the rest retrieved from reference TRBV7-3 and TRBJ1-5, is GAGVSQTPSNKVTEKGKYVELRCDPISGHTALYWYRQSLGQGPEFLIYFQGTGAADDSGLPNDRFFAVRPEGSVSTLKIQRTERGDSAVYLCASSLTRTRPQHFGDGTRLSIL.

The chain employs TRBV4-1 and TRBJ2-7, with 7 bases identical to TRBD1. The trim removed 5 bases at V and 2 bases at J, leaving 12 bases unmatched. The CDR3 is made up of 16 amino acids. In germline, CDR1 is MGHRA, CDR2 YSYEKL. The CDR3 is CASSDRNRGSTYEQYF. In nucleotides, the CDR3 is TGCGCCAGCAGCGATCGCAACAGGGGATCCACCTACGAGCAGTACTTC.

This chain connects TRBV7-9 to TRBJ1-2; 8 bases line up with TRBD1. There are 13 residues in the CDR3. Germline CDR1 reads SEHNR; CDR2 reads FQNEAQ (reference sequence). The V gene end was trimmed by 4 bases and the J gene end by 6 bases; junction bases not matched to a gene: 4. The CDR3: CASSSSGGHGYTF. DNA for the CDR3: TGTGCCAGCAGCTCGTCAGGGGGCCATGGCTACACCTTC.